These T cell receptor beta chains were read from a single sample in a study of blood T cells in healthy people across ages. MiXCR, run by TCRdb on the 5' RACE reads, gives a single entry per CDR3 protein. This table holds 710,000 or so distinct CDR3 sequences, about 32% found once. The sample taken for sequencing was blood. The receptor set was obtained from a woman of 80 years or more in good health. Both conserved end residues are part of each CDR3. A D gene is named only where the DNA matches it firmly. The listing skips clone size in some rows; elsewhere it reads once, few, many or a size class.

j_call v_call clone_size d_call cdr3_aa cdr3_nt
TRBJ2-5 TRBV5-1 many TRBD1 CASSAAGGAETQYF TGCGCCAGCAGCGCCGCAGGGGGCGCGGAGACCCAGTACTTC
TRBJ1-1 TRBV20-1 NA NA CSASVAQGYTEAFF TGCAGTGCTAGTGTCGCGCAGGGGTACACTGAAGCTTTCTTT
TRBJ2-4 TRBV9 NA NA CASSVDGVSNEQYF TGTGCCAGCAGCGTAGATGGGGTATCCAATGAGCAGTACTTC
TRBJ1-1 TRBV20-1 NA TRBD1 CSAGQGSTEAFF TGCAGTGCGGGACAGGGGTCCACTGAAGCTTTCTTT
TRBJ2-7 TRBV20-1 many TRBD2 CSVILGGGGYEQYF TGCAGTGTAATACTGGGCGGGGGGGGTTACGAGCAGTACTTC
TRBJ1-2 TRBV4-1 NA NA CASSQDGGGRGSYTF TGCGCCAGCAGCCAAGATGGAGGGGGGCGAGGGAGCTACACCTTC
TRBJ2-7 TRBV6-5 many TRBD1 CASSSRQGAIYEQYF TGTGCCAGCAGTTCGCGACAGGGGGCTATATACGAGCAGTACTTC
TRBJ1-5 TRBV6-4 many NA CASSENQPQHF TGTGCCAGCAGTGAAAATCAGCCCCAGCATTTT
TRBJ1-3 TRBV5-5 NA NA CASSFQGESGNTIYF TGTGCCAGCAGCTTTCAGGGAGAGTCTGGAAACACCATATATTTT
TRBJ1-1 TRBV5-1 few NA CASSGSGASLNTEAFF TGCGCCAGCAGCGGTTCAGGGGCATCTTTGAACACTGAAGCTTTCTTT
TRBJ1-1 TRBV7-9 NA NA CASSLASPGVTEAFF TGTGCCAGCAGCTTAGCGAGCCCAGGGGTCACTGAAGCTTTCTTT